This section outlines one TCR beta chain sequence together with its context. Its specific antigen is unknown. Base qualities are not provided; no much larger clone lies one nucleotide away. Between the V and J ends, shortened by 4 bases and 7 bases respectively, the junction contains 14 bases. From its cysteine to its phenylalanine, the CDR3 spans 14 amino acids. The retained sequence is limited to the CDR3, 42 bases, with the frame set at the first base. The germline V gene provides CDR1 MGHRA and CDR2 YSYEKL. The sample originates from a study of blood T cell repertoires in COVID-19 (dated by TCRdb to the early 2020s). Regarding the complete study: The collaborator samples originated in the United States, Italy and Spain and spanned the acute and convalescent phases of COVID-19. The prospective study material was composed of cDNA or gDNA derived from T cells, B-cell-depleted T cells, or PBMCs. The dataset comprised deeply sampled blood TCRbeta repertoires from subjects exposed to, actively infected with, or recovered from COVID-19. The repertoires were made available in a free public database intended to serve as a resource for research on the immune response to SARS-CoV-2. The samples were drawn from the first 160 participants of the ongoing ImmuneRACE study and from about 1,200 subjects provided by 6 global collaborators. Sample metadata almost always included a de-identified subject ID, COVID-19 status, age in years and sex. Where HLA class I and class II types were available, the types were taken from metadata supplied by the sample provider, not from assay-based typing.

TCRbeta CDR3 regions were amplified from genomic DNA by means of the immunoSEQ Assay, a bias-controlled multiplex PCR. The source study handled its data this way. Within the assay, amplification of reference gene primers was used to estimate how many nucleated cells each sample contained. Sequence reads were collapsed and filtered to measure the absolute abundance of every unique TCRbeta CDR3 rearrangement. For each sample, productive Simpson clonality was calculated as the square root of Simpson's diversity index over productive rearrangements. TCRdb's version of the immuneACCESS table is confined to in-frame rearrangements and falls short of the full clone set. An unresolved V gene accounts for under half of the shortfall where checked; the remainder is of unknown origin. That table is the source of V, J and clone size, and D and trimming were worked out from the DNA. The sample data list roughly 230,000 clones, and around 85% of these were observed just once. The ten largest clones take up about 7.4% of the sample.

The collaborating institutions used their own protocols to collect whole blood in K2EDTA tubes. For TCRbeta analysis, collaborators shipped samples in one of three forms: frozen whole blood, isolated PBMCs, or DNA extracted from either of those sample types. Points the paper makes about the study in general: How much clinical and demographic metadata was included differed by source and by participant, and the metadata was provided uncurated.

The TCR comes from a woman of 80 years or more with acute or convalescent COVID-19. The specimen was peripheral blood. The chain was built from TRBV4-1 and TRBJ1-5; a tentative D call is TRBD1 (6 bases match). The CDR3 protein sequence reads: CASSRTQGDQPQHF. The bases are TGCGCCAGCAGCCGCACACAGGGTGACCAGCCCCAGCATTTT.